This T cell receptor beta chain was obtained from a study of blood T cells in healthy people across ages. The second PCR ran about 6 to 12 cycles with a sample-barcoded 5' primer and J-beta primers. TCRdb re-derived calls from the 5' RACE reads in MiXCR, one entry per CDR3 protein. The sample yields around 580,000 distinct CDR3 sequences, around 48% seen once. Regarding this clonotype: Antigen specificity is unknown. Germline is not matched at one junction end, which may reflect a read error.

Germline-derived CDR1 and CDR2 are SGHRS and YFSETQ. CDR3 length: 15 residues. General study findings and limits: The long-lived group displayed more naive CD4+ cells, plus higher diversity, than the aged donors did.

Sequenced input: blood. The rearrangement links TRBV5-1 to TRBJ2-1; TRBD2 agrees at 7 bases. The origin of this receptor is a man older than 75 in good health. The DNA of the CDR3 is TGCGCCCGCAGCTTGGCGGAAGCGGGACTAAATGAGCAGTTCTTC. This codes for CARSLAEAGLNEQFF. Supplemented by reference TRBV5-1 and TRBJ2-1, the full variable domain reads KAGVTQTPRYLIKTRGQQVTLSCSPISGHRSVSWYQQTPGQGLQFLFEYFSETQRNKGNFPGRFSGRQFSNSRSEMNVSTLELGDSALYLCARSLAEAGLNEQFFGPGTRLTVL.